The rows below give T cell receptor beta chains drawn from one sample of a study of long-term antiretroviral therapy in people with HIV. The assay was immunoSEQ multiplex PCR, and TCRdb's table has in-frame clones only and misses some. The data show under 9,000 clones, almost 85% seen once. The sequences come from unsorted PBMCs, collected 0.1 years after starting antiretroviral therapy. These receptors were taken from a man aged 35-49 years with HIV. Both conserved end residues are part of each CDR3. The order of the fields is clone size, V gene, D gene, J gene, CDR3 protein, CDR3 DNA. The D gene is left open where the match is weak. Clone size appears in some rows only: once, few, many, or a class for an expanded clone.

clone size: NA
V gene: TRBV6-4
D gene: TRBD2
J gene: TRBJ2-1
CDR3 protein: CASSDLRGNEQFF
CDR3 DNA: TGTGCCAGCAGTGACTTGCGGGGGAATGAGCAGTTCTTC

clone size: once
V gene: TRBV4-3
D gene: NA
J gene: TRBJ2-5
CDR3 protein: CASSQEIIETQYF
CDR3 DNA: TGCGCCAGCAGCCAAGAGATTATAGAGACCCAGTACTTC

clone size: NA
V gene: TRBV5-1
D gene: NA
J gene: TRBJ1-1
CDR3 protein: CASSLGSGPNTEAFF
CDR3 DNA: TGCGCCAGCAGCTTGGGGTCGGGGCCCAACACTGAAGCTTTCTTT

clone size: medium-sized
V gene: TRBV7-8
D gene: NA
J gene: TRBJ1-3
CDR3 protein: CASSPDQGLENTIYF
CDR3 DNA: TGTGCCAGCAGCCCGGACCAGGGGCTGGAAAACACCATATATTTT

clone size: NA
V gene: TRBV4-3
D gene: TRBD1
J gene: TRBJ1-1
CDR3 protein: CASSQDTGGYTEAFF
CDR3 DNA: TGCGCCAGCAGCCAAGATACAGGGGGCTACACTGAAGCTTTCTTT

clone size: NA
V gene: TRBV7-2
D gene: TRBD1
J gene: TRBJ2-7
CDR3 protein: CASSLPPGTGKYEQYF
CDR3 DNA: TGTGCCAGCAGCTTACCCCCAGGGACAGGGAAGTACGAGCAGTACTTC

clone size: NA
V gene: TRBV29-1
D gene: NA
J gene: TRBJ2-3
CDR3 protein: CSGRKAGSSTDTQYF
CDR3 DNA: TGCAGCGGTCGGAAGGCAGGGTCTAGCACAGATACGCAGTATTTT

clone size: NA
V gene: TRBV18
D gene: TRBD2
J gene: TRBJ2-1
CDR3 protein: CASSPLSSGGAYNEQFF
CDR3 DNA: TGTGCCAGCTCACCACTGTCTAGCGGGGGGGCCTACAATGAGCAGTTCTTC

clone size: NA
V gene: TRBV13
D gene: NA
J gene: TRBJ2-7
CDR3 protein: CASSPSVSRGEQYF
CDR3 DNA: TGTGCCAGCAGCCCTTCGGTTTCAAGGGGCGAGCAGTACTTC

clone size: NA
V gene: TRBV7-9
D gene: NA
J gene: TRBJ2-3
CDR3 protein: CASSSDKRTGTDTQYF
CDR3 DNA: TGTGCCAGCAGCTCCGACAAAAGGACAGGCACAGATACGCAGTATTTT

clone size: NA
V gene: TRBV27
D gene: TRBD1
J gene: TRBJ2-7
CDR3 protein: CASWDRGFNGQYF
CDR3 DNA: TGTGCCAGCTGGGACAGGGGGTTCAATGGGCAGTACTTC

clone size: few
V gene: TRBV28
D gene: NA
J gene: TRBJ1-2
CDR3 protein: CASSWGGREYGYTF
CDR3 DNA: TGTGCCAGCAGTTGGGGGGGGCGGGAGTATGGCTACACCTTC

clone size: NA
V gene: TRBV9
D gene: NA
J gene: TRBJ2-3
CDR3 protein: CASSELGRPDTQYF
CDR3 DNA: TGTGCCAGCAGCGAACTAGGGAGGCCAGATACGCAGTATTTT

clone size: NA
V gene: TRBV18
D gene: NA
J gene: TRBJ2-7
CDR3 protein: CASSPPDGTYEQYF
CDR3 DNA: TGTGCCAGCTCACCCCCTGACGGTACCTACGAGCAGTACTTC

clone size: NA
V gene: TRBV6-1
D gene: NA
J gene: TRBJ2-7
CDR3 protein: CASSEGDKYEQYF
CDR3 DNA: TGTGCCAGCAGTGAAGGTGATAAATACGAGCAGTACTTC

clone size: NA
V gene: TRBV5-1
D gene: TRBD1
J gene: TRBJ2-7
CDR3 protein: CASSLAGGNEQYF
CDR3 DNA: TGCGCCAGCAGCTTGGCAGGGGGCAATGAGCAGTACTTC

clone size: NA
V gene: TRBV10-3
D gene: TRBD1
J gene: TRBJ1-1
CDR3 protein: CAITDPTGGADTEAFF
CDR3 DNA: TGTGCCATCACCGACCCGACAGGGGGGGCGGACACTGAAGCTTTCTTT

clone size: NA
V gene: TRBV27
D gene: NA
J gene: TRBJ1-6
CDR3 protein: CASSQRGSHSPLHF
CDR3 DNA: TGTGCCAGCTCCCAGAGGGGAAGTCATTCACCCCTCCACTTT

clone size: NA
V gene: TRBV19
D gene: NA
J gene: TRBJ2-1
CDR3 protein: CASSIVQGMDEQFF
CDR3 DNA: TGTGCCAGTAGTATCGTCCAGGGGATGGATGAGCAGTTCTTC

clone size: few
V gene: TRBV19
D gene: NA
J gene: TRBJ2-7
CDR3 protein: CASSVTPGGEQYF
CDR3 DNA: TGTGCCAGTAGTGTCACCCCAGGGGGGGAGCAGTACTTC

clone size: NA
V gene: TRBV4-1
D gene: NA
J gene: TRBJ1-2
CDR3 protein: CASSQDPGETYGYTF
CDR3 DNA: TGCGCCAGCAGCCAAGACCCAGGGGAGACCTATGGCTACACCTTC

clone size: NA
V gene: TRBV15
D gene: NA
J gene: TRBJ1-4
CDR3 protein: CATTPMASSGKLFF
CDR3 DNA: TGTGCCACCACCCCGATGGCATCATCTGGAAAACTGTTTTTT

clone size: NA
V gene: TRBV30
D gene: NA
J gene: TRBJ1-1
CDR3 protein: CAWNYQGGHTEAFF
CDR3 DNA: TGTGCCTGGAACTATCAGGGAGGGCACACTGAAGCTTTCTTT

clone size: NA
V gene: TRBV11-2
D gene: NA
J gene: TRBJ1-2
CDR3 protein: CASTTFEGRREYTF
CDR3 DNA: TGTGCCAGCACCACTTTCGAGGGCAGGCGAGAGTACACCTTC

clone size: NA
V gene: TRBV9
D gene: NA
J gene: TRBJ1-2
CDR3 protein: CASSHESYGYTF
CDR3 DNA: TGTGCCAGCAGCCACGAGTCCTATGGCTACACCTTC

clone size: NA
V gene: TRBV2
D gene: TRBD1
J gene: TRBJ1-2
CDR3 protein: CASRGTGQALPVF
CDR3 DNA: TGTGCCAGCAGGGGAACGGGACAGGCGTTACCTGTCTTT

clone size: NA
V gene: TRBV6-1
D gene: TRBD1
J gene: TRBJ1-5
CDR3 protein: CASSGTGNQPQHF
CDR3 DNA: TGTGCCAGCAGTGGGACAGGGAATCAGCCCCAGCATTTT

clone size: NA
V gene: TRBV27
D gene: TRBD1
J gene: TRBJ1-2
CDR3 protein: CASSSTNPDRPTYGYTF
CDR3 DNA: TGTGCCAGCAGTTCTACAAACCCGGACAGGCCTACCTATGGCTACACCTTC

clone size: few
V gene: TRBV25-1
D gene: NA
J gene: TRBJ1-1
CDR3 protein: CASSPGVGEAFF
CDR3 DNA: TGTGCCAGCAGTCCGGGGGTAGGTGAAGCTTTCTTT

clone size: NA
V gene: TRBV30
D gene: NA
J gene: TRBJ1-5
CDR3 protein: CAWSAGGGNQPQHF
CDR3 DNA: TGTGCCTGGAGTGCCGGGGGAGGCAATCAGCCCCAGCATTTT

clone size: NA
V gene: TRBV4-1
D gene: NA
J gene: TRBJ2-6
CDR3 protein: CASSHRSTGLAGANVLTF
CDR3 DNA: TGCGCCAGCAGCCATCGGAGTACAGGGTTAGCCGGGGCCAACGTCCTGACTTTC

clone size: NA
V gene: TRBV10-2
D gene: TRBD1
J gene: TRBJ1-3
CDR3 protein: CASSVGQGLSGNTIYF
CDR3 DNA: TGCGCCAGCAGTGTGGGACAGGGGCTCTCTGGAAACACCATATATTTT

clone size: NA
V gene: TRBV5-6
D gene: TRBD1
J gene: TRBJ1-5
CDR3 protein: CASSHRGIDNQPQHF
CDR3 DNA: TGTGCCAGCAGCCACAGGGGGATAGACAATCAGCCCCAGCATTTT

clone size: NA
V gene: TRBV5-5
D gene: NA
J gene: TRBJ2-7
CDR3 protein: CASSLTGGWYEQYF
CDR3 DNA: TGTGCCAGCAGCTTGACGGGGGGCTGGTACGAGCAGTACTTC

clone size: NA
V gene: TRBV27
D gene: NA
J gene: TRBJ1-2
CDR3 protein: CASSLVGGEDNYGYTF
CDR3 DNA: TGTGCCAGCAGTTTGGTCGGCGGCGAAGATAACTATGGCTACACCTTC

clone size: NA
V gene: TRBV7-8
D gene: NA
J gene: TRBJ2-7
CDR3 protein: CASSQSSYEQYF
CDR3 DNA: TGTGCCAGCAGCCAGAGCTCCTACGAGCAGTACTTC

clone size: few
V gene: TRBV5-1
D gene: TRBD2
J gene: TRBJ2-2
CDR3 protein: CASSWTSGANTGELFF
CDR3 DNA: TGCGCCAGCAGCTGGACTAGCGGGGCCAACACCGGGGAGCTGTTTTTT

clone size: NA
V gene: TRBV16
D gene: NA
J gene: TRBJ2-7
CDR3 protein: CASSQSASYEQYF
CDR3 DNA: TGTGCCAGCAGCCAATCTGCATCCTACGAGCAGTACTTC

clone size: NA
V gene: TRBV9
D gene: NA
J gene: TRBJ1-6
CDR3 protein: CASSVGATGRSPLHF
CDR3 DNA: TGTGCCAGCAGCGTAGGAGCTACAGGGCGTTCACCCCTCCACTTT

clone size: NA
V gene: TRBV19
D gene: NA
J gene: TRBJ2-3
CDR3 protein: CASSMVSPGSTDTQYF
CDR3 DNA: TGTGCCAGTAGTATGGTCAGTCCAGGTAGCACAGATACGCAGTATTTT

clone size: NA
V gene: TRBV2
D gene: TRBD2
J gene: TRBJ2-1
CDR3 protein: CASSEASGGQFF
CDR3 DNA: TGTGCCAGCAGTGAAGCGTCGGGGGGGCAGTTCTTC

clone size: NA
V gene: TRBV6-6
D gene: TRBD1
J gene: TRBJ1-2
CDR3 protein: CASRDRGDYGYTF
CDR3 DNA: TGTGCCAGCAGAGACAGGGGGGATTATGGCTACACCTTC

clone size: NA
V gene: TRBV7-2
D gene: TRBD2
J gene: TRBJ2-5
CDR3 protein: CASSSRLAGAETQYF
CDR3 DNA: TGTGCCAGCAGCTCGAGACTAGCGGGGGCCGAGACCCAGTACTTC

clone size: once
V gene: TRBV27
D gene: NA
J gene: TRBJ2-7
CDR3 protein: CASKLVAGTYEQYF
CDR3 DNA: TGTGCCAGCAAACTAGTGGCAGGGACCTACGAGCAGTACTTC

clone size: once
V gene: TRBV28
D gene: TRBD1
J gene: TRBJ2-7
CDR3 protein: CASSFRDRDGEQYF
CDR3 DNA: TGTGCCAGCAGTTTCCGGGACAGGGACGGCGAGCAGTACTTC